These 10 T cell receptor beta chains were all obtained from the same sample, sequenced in a study of cytomegalovirus exposure and HLA in healthy donors. Method: immunoSEQ multiplex PCR; TCRdb's copy keeps in-frame clones and lacks some. The sample has 90,000 to 150,000 clones, 80% to 90% seen once. Specimen: PBMCs. These receptor sequences come from a man younger than 35 in good health and CMV-seropositive.

The chain carries TRBV7-9 and TRBJ1-2; a weak D match, TRBD1 (5 bases). This CDR3 comprises 14 residues. Between the trimmed V and J ends, which lost 4 bases and 4 bases, there was a span of 13 bases. Germline CDR1 SEHNR, CDR2 FQNEAQ (reference sequence). The CDR3 is CASSWGEEGYGYTF. The DNA of the CDR3 is TGTGCCAGCAGCTGGGGGGAGGAGGGCTATGGCTACACCTTC. Full variable domain (missing parts from reference TRBV7-9 and TRBJ1-2): DTGVSQNPRHKITKRGQNVTFRCDPISEHNRLYWYRQTLGQGPEFLTYFQNEAQLEKSRLLSDRFSAERPKGSFSTLEIQRTEQGDSAMYLCASSWGEEGYGYTFGSGTRLTVV.

This rearrangement joins TRBV5-1 to TRBJ2-1; 10 nucleotides agree with TRBD2. The germline CDR1 and CDR2 sequences are SGHRS and YFSETQ. The CDR3 covers 17 residues. Germline trimming cut 3 bases from V and 0 bases from J; bases unmatched to any gene: 6. In DNA, the CDR3 is TGCGCCAGCAGCTCCTTTAGCGGGGGGCACTCCTACAATGAGCAGTTCTTC. Protein product: CASSSFSGGHSYNEQFF.

The J gene is TRBJ1-2, the V gene TRBV6-6; TRBD1 agrees at 8 bases. The CDR3 runs 13 residues. Germline V lookup: CDR1 MNHNY, CDR2 SVGAGI (reference sequence). V lost 4 bases, J lost 8 bases, and 6 bases stayed unmatched. CDR3 residues: CASSSPDRAGYTF. DNA for the CDR3: TGTGCCAGCAGTTCACCGGACAGGGCCGGCTACACCTTC.

The rearrangement joins TRBV19 to TRBJ2-5; TRBD2 matches 14 bases. The V gene end was trimmed by 5 bases and the J gene end by 4 bases; junction bases not matched to a gene: 3. The CDR3 is 15 residues long. The germline gives CDR1 LNHDA, CDR2 SQIVND (reference sequence). The CDR3 reads CASSGLAGGGETQYF. CDR3 sequence (DNA): TGTGCCAGTAGTGGACTAGCGGGGGGAGGAGAGACCCAGTACTTC.

This clone was detected only once. The chain carries TRBV4-3 and TRBJ2-5; 7 bases map to TRBD1. V was pared by 1 base and J by 2 bases, with 4 bases of the junction left unmatched. This CDR3 is 15 amino acids long. The germline CDR1 and CDR2 sequences are LGHNA and YSLEER. CDR3 nucleotide sequence: TGCGCCAGCAGCCAAGCGGACAGGCCACAAGAGACCCAGTACTTC. As protein: CASSQADRPQETQYF.

The CDR3 DNA follows: TGTGCCAGCAGGATAAATGGGGGGAGCAATCAGCCCCAGCATTTT. This translates into CASRINGGSNQPQHF. The V gene is TRBV27, the J gene TRBJ1-5; the D gene is possibly TRBD1 (5 bases). The CDR3 has 15 residues. Germline values: CDR1 MNHEY, CDR2 SMNVEV (reference sequence). Trimming stripped 6 bases from V and 1 base from J, with 13 bases between.

This clone has a single count. This chain links TRBV5-1 with TRBJ1-1, with D hard to call. The V gene lost 7 bases and the J gene lost 6 bases, with 10 bases spanning the gap. Germline CDR1 is SGHRS and CDR2 is YFSETQ. The CDR3 is 11 residues long. CDR3: CASEANAEAFF. DNA for the CDR3: TGCGCCAGCGAGGCTAACGCTGAAGCTTTCTTT.

This sequence joins TRBV19 and TRBJ2-2, with 7 bases fitting TRBD1. Germline assignment: CDR1 LNHDA and CDR2 SQIVND (reference sequence). V lost 2 bases to trimming and J lost 2 bases; unmatched junction nucleotides: 5. The CDR3 extends over 16 amino acids. The CDR3 coding sequence is TGTGCCAGTAGTATATGGACAGGTTTAAACACCGGGGAGCTGTTTTTT. This encodes CASSIWTGLNTGELFF.

The chain couples TRBV25-1 to TRBJ2-7; maybe TRBD2 (6 bases). V dropped 3 bases and J dropped 6 bases, with 18 bases sitting between them. The CDR3 has 15 amino acids. Germline V CDR1 and CDR2: MGHDK, SYGVNS. CDR3 protein: CASSDRDSSGVEQYF. CDR3 nucleotides: TGTGCCAGCAGTGATCGCGACAGTTCGGGGGTCGAGCAGTACTTC.

This rearrangement joins TRBV19 to TRBJ1-2; D possibly corresponds to TRBD1 (6 bases). CDR1 is LNHDA, CDR2 SQIVND, per germline (reference sequence). The V gene lost 8 bases and the J gene lost 4 bases, with 14 bases spanning the gap. The CDR3 is 13 residues long. DNA for the CDR3: TGTGCCAGTTCTCCCCGGACAGCCTATGGCTACACCTTC. Protein: CASSPRTAYGYTF.